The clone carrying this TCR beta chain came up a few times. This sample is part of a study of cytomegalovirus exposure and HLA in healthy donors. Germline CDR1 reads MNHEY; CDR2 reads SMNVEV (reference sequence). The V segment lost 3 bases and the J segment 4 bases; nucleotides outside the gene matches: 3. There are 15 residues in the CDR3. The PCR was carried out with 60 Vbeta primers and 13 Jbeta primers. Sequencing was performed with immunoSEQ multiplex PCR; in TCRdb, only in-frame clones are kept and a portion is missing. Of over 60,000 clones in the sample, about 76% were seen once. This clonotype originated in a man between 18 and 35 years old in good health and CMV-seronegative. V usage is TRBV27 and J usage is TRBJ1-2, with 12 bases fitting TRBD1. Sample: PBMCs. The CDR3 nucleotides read TGTGCCAGCAGTTTTGGGGGACAGGGGGCCTATGGCTACACCTTC. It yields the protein CASSFGGQGAYGYTF.